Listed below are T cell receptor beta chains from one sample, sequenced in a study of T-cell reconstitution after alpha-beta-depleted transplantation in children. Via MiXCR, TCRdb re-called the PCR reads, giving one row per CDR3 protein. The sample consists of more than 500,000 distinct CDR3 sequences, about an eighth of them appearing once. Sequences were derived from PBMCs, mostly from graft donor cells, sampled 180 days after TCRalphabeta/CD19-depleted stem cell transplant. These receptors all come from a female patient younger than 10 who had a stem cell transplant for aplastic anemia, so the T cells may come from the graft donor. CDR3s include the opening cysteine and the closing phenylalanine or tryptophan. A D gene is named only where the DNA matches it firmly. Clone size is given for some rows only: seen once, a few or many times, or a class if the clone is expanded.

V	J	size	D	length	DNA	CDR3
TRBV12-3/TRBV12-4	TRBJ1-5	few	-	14	TGTGCCAGCAACGGCCGGCGAACGAATCAGCCCCAGCATTTT	CASNGRRTNQPQHF
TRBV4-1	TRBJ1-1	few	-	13	TGCGCCAGCAGCCAAGAGCGCGGAACTGAAGCTTTCTTT	CASSQERGTEAFF
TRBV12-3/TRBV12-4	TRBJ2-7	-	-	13	TGTGCCAGCACCCGAGCAGGGTCCTACGAGCAGTACTTC	CASTRAGSYEQYF
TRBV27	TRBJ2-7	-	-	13	TGTGCCAGCAGTTTATGGGCAGACTACGAGCAGTACTTC	CASSLWADYEQYF
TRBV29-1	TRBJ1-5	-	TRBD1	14	TGCAGCGTAGGTACAGGGGGCTCAAGGGTGCCCCAGCATTTT	CSVGTGGSRVPQHF
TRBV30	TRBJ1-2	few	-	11	TGTGCCTGGAGTGTACTGGCGGACCAAGCCTTC	CAWSVLADQAF
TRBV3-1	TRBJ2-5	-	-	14	TGTGCCAGCAGCCAAGATCGAGTTCGGGAGACCCAGTACTTC	CASSQDRVRETQYF
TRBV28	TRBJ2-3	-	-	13	TGTGCCAGCAGTTCGGCCGGGGCAGATACGCAGTATTTT	CASSSAGADTQYF
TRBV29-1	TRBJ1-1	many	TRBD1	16	TGCAGCGTCGCTGGACAGGGGGCCATCGCTCGCACTGAAGCTTTCTTT	CSVAGQGAIARTEAFF
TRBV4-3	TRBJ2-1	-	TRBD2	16	TGCGCCAGCAGTCTTATCGGACTAGCGGGATACAATGAGCAGTTCTTC	CASSLIGLAGYNEQFF
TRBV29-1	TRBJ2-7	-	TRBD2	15	TGCAGCGTTGGAGGTAGCGGGAGCTGGGGCTACGAGCAGTACTTC	CSVGGSGSWGYEQYF
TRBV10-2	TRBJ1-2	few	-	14	TGCGCCAGCAAGGAGGGAATAGCTAACTATGGCTACACCTTC	CASKEGIANYGYTF
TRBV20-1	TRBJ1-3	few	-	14	TGCAGTGCTACCGGGACGGCCTCTGGAAACACCATATATTTT	CSATGTASGNTIYF
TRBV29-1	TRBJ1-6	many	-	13	TGCAGCGGGGCGGGACCGACAGGTTCACCCCTCCACTTT	CSGAGPTGSPLHF
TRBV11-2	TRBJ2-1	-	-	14	TGTGCCAGCAGCTTAGGGGCGGGCACCAATGAGCAGTTCTTC	CASSLGAGTNEQFF
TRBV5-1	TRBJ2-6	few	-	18	TGCGCCAGCAGCCCGTGGACAGCGGCCCTCTCTGGGGCCAACGTCCTGACTTTC	CASSPWTAALSGANVLTF
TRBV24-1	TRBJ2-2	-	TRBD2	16	TGTGCCACCAGTGATTTAAGCGGGATGAACACCTGGGAGCTGTTTTTT	CATSDLSGMNTWELFF
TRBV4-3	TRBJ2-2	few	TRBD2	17	TGCGCCAGCAGCCAAGAGGGCAGCGGGAGGCGCACCGGGGAGCTGTTTTTT	CASSQEGSGRRTGELFF
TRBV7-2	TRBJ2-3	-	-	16	TGTGCCAGCAGCCGGCGGGACAGCTTTAGCACAGATACGCAGTATTTT	CASSRRDSFSTDTQYF
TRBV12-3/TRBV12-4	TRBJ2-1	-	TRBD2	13	TGTGCCAGCAGTTTGGGAGGGGTGAATGAGCAGTCCTTC	CASSLGGVNEQSF
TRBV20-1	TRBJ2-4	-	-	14	TGCAGTGCTAGGACAGACCTAGCCAAAAACATTCAGTACTTC	CSARTDLAKNIQYF
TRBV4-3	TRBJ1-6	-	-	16	TGCGCCAGCAGCCAAGACCGGGGCAGGATTAATTCACCCCTCCACTTT	CASSQDRGRINSPLHF
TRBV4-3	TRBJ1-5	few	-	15	TGCGCCAGCAGCCAAGATCAAAGGGGAAGGCAGCCCCAGCATTTT	CASSQDQRGRQPQHF
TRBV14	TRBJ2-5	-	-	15	TGTGCCAGCAGCCATTGGGCCCACCCTAAAGAGACCCAGTACTTC	CASSHWAHPKETQYF
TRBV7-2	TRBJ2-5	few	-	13	TGTGCCAGCAGCTTAAACCTTGAAGAGACCCAGTACTTC	CASSLNLEETQYF
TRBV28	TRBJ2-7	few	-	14	TGTGCCAGCAGTTTTCTTGACCGCACCTACGAGCAGTACTTC	CASSFLDRTYEQYF
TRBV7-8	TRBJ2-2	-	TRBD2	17	TGTGCCAGCAGCTTATCCCCCAGCGGGAAACAGGCCGGGGAGCTGTTTTTT	CASSLSPSGKQAGELFF
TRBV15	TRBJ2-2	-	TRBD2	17	TGTGCCACCAGCAGAGATCTACTAGCGGGAGTTACCGGGGAGCTGTTTTTT	CATSRDLLAGVTGELFF
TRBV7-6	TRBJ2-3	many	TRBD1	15	TGTGCCAGCAACCCTTGGACAGGGAACCCAGATACGCAGTATTTT	CASNPWTGNPDTQYF
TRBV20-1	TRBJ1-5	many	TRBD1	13	TGCAGTGCTTCCCGGGACAGGGGTCAGCCCCAGCATTTT	CSASRDRGQPQHF
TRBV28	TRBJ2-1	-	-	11	TGTGCCAGCAGTGTACCAGGCGAGCAGTTCTTC	CASSVPGEQFF
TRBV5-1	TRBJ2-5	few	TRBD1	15	TGCGCCAGCAGCCTTAGACAGGGACGGAGGGAGACCCAGTACTTC	CASSLRQGRRETQYF
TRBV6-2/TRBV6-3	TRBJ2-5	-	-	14	TGTGCCAGCAGTTACAACCTTCCCCAGGAGACCCAGTACTTC	CASSYNLPQETQYF
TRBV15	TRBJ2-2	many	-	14	TGTGCCACCAGCAGTGGACTAATTCCCGGGGAGCTGTTTTTT	CATSSGLIPGELFF
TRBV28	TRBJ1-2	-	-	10	TGTGCCAGCAGGGGTTCCGGCTACACCTTC	CASRGSGYTF
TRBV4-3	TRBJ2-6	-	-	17	TGCGCCAGCAGCCAACTAACAGGGTCCCGGCTGGCCAACGTCCTGACTTTC	CASSQLTGSRLANVLTF
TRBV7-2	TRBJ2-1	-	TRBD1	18	TGTGCCAGCATCTTAGCCGGAGGGACAGGGAGCTCCTACAATGAGCAGTTCTTC	CASILAGGTGSSYNEQFF
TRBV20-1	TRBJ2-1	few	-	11	TGCAGTGCTAGAGCCCCCCCAGAGCAGTTCTTC	CSARAPPEQFF
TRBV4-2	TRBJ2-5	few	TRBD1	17	TGTGCCAGCAGCCAAGATGGGCGAGGGACAGGGGGAGAGACCCAGTACTTC	CASSQDGRGTGGETQYF
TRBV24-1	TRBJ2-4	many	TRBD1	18	TGTGCCACCAGTGATTTGCTACCTAGGGACAGGTGGGAAAACATTCAGTACTTC	CATSDLLPRDRWENIQYF
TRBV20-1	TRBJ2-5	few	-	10	TGCAGTGCTAGGGTAGAGACCCAGTACTTC	CSARVETQYF
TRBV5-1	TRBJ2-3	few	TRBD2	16	TGCGCCAGCAGCTTCGGACTAGCGGTACTCACAGATACGCAGTATTTT	CASSFGLAVLTDTQYF
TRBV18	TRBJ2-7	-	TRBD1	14	TGTGCCAGCTCACTACAGGGGAAACCCTACGAGCAGTACTTC	CASSLQGKPYEQYF
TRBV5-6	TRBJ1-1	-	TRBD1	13	TGTGCCAGCAGCCCGGGACAGGGGGCGCTTGCTTTCTTT	CASSPGQGALAFF
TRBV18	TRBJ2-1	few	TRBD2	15	TGTGCCAGCTCAAGGACTAGCGGAGAGGGTAATGAGCAGTTCTTC	CASSRTSGEGNEQFF
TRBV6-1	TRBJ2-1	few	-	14	TGTGCCAGCACTAACCCGGGGATCTACAATGAGCAGTTCTTC	CASTNPGIYNEQFF
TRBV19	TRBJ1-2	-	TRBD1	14	TGTGCCAGTAGTAGACAGGGAAGCTTCGGTGGCTACACCTTC	CASSRQGSFGGYTF
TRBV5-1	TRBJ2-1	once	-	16	TGCGCCGGCAGCTTGGTCCCCGGGAGCTCCTACAATGAGCAGTTCTTC	CAGSLVPGSSYNEQFF
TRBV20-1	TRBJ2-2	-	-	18	TGCAGTGCTAGAGATCGCCACTCCGGGGTCGCGAACACCGGGGAGCTGTTTTTT	CSARDRHSGVANTGELFF
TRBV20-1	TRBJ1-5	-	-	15	TGCAGTGCTAGAGAGCAGGGGATTTGGAATCAGCCCCAGCATTTT	CSAREQGIWNQPQHF
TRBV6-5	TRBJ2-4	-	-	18	TGTGCCAGCAGTTACTCGAGTACGGGGGCTAATGGGAAAAACATTCAGTACTTC	CASSYSSTGANGKNIQYF
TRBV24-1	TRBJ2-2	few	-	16	TGTGCCACCAGTGATTTGTGGCAGGGCGGCACCGGGGAGCTGTTTTTT	CATSDLWQGGTGELFF
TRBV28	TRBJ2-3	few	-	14	TGTGCCAGCTGGATGGGCTCGCCCACAGATACGCAGTATTTT	CASWMGSPTDTQYF
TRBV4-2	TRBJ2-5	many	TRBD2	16	TGTGCCAGCAGCCAAGATACTCCGGGAGGCCAAGAGACCCAGTACTTC	CASSQDTPGGQETQYF
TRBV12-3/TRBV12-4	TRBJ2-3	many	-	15	TGTGCCAGCAGTGCGACAGGGAGGACGGGAGATACGCAGTATTTT	CASSATGRTGDTQYF
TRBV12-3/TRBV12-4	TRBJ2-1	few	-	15	TGTGCCAGCACCTCGGGGGGCGGGAGAGGTGGTGAGCAGTTCTTC	CASTSGGGRGGEQFF
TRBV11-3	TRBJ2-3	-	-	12	TGTGCCAGCAGCTTATCCCAAGATACGCAGTATTTT	CASSLSQDTQYF
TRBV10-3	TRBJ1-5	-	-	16	TGTGCCATCAGTGAGTCGACCAGGGATAGCAATCAGCCCCAGCATTTT	CAISESTRDSNQPQHF
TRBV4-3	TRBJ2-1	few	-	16	TGCGCCAGCAGCCAAGATGGCGGCAGGACCTACAATGAGCAGTTCTTC	CASSQDGGRTYNEQFF